This record concerns one TCR beta chain sequence. This sample is drawn from a study of blood T cell repertoires in COVID-19. Germline values: CDR1 MNHNS, CDR2 SASEGT. J was trimmed by 4 bases and V by 4 bases; bases with no gene match: 6. The CDR3 totals 14 residues. Generated by immunoSEQ multiplex PCR, the TCRdb table keeps only in-frame clones and is missing some. The sample has over 250,000 clones; 70% to 90% are singletons. The chain couples TRBV6-1 to TRBJ2-5; TRBD2 agrees at 7 bases. The sequenced material came from peripheral blood. The TCR comes from a woman in her twenties or thirties with acute or convalescent COVID-19. The CDR3 spells CASSVAGGRETQYF. The CDR3 nucleotides are TGTGCCAGCAGTGTAGCGGGTGGGCGAGAGACCCAGTACTTC.